Listed here are 32 T cell receptor beta chains from one sample, sequenced in a study of blood T cell repertoires in COVID-19. Produced via immunoSEQ multiplex PCR; TCRdb's table is partial and in-frame only. The sample contains approximately 98,000 clones, just over 70% of which appear only once. Sequences were obtained from peripheral blood. Receptors originate from a woman aged 40 to 50 with acute or convalescent COVID-19.

The V and J genes are TRBV3-1 (or the pseudogene TRBV3-2) and TRBJ2-1; 10 nucleotides agree with TRBD2. With V trimmed by 3 bases and J by 14 bases, 4 bases remained unmatched. This CDR3 has 12 residues. CDR1 and CDR2 (germline): LGHDT, YNNKEL (reference sequence). This chain's CDR3 is CASSHSGGDEFF. CDR3 sequence (DNA): TGTGCCAGCAGCCACAGCGGGGGGGATGAGTTCTTC.

The V and J genes are TRBV2 and TRBJ2-5; 10 bases are shared with TRBD1. There are 14 residues in the CDR3. After removal of 6 bases from V and 5 bases from J, the junction contained 6 bases not matched to a gene. Germline V gene data show CDR1 as SNHLY and CDR2 as FYNNEI. The CDR3 loop is CASRTGGAGETQYF. In nucleotides, the CDR3 is TGTGCCAGCAGGACAGGGGGCGCAGGGGAGACCCAGTACTTC.

CDR3 amino acids: CSVAQGGGTDTQYF. The DNA for the CDR3 is TGCAGCGTCGCACAGGGTGGGGGCACAGATACGCAGTATTTT. V gene TRBV29-1 combines with J gene TRBJ2-3; D is possibly TRBD1 (6 bases). V was cut by 6 bases and J by 1 base, with 14 bases left in between. CDR1 is SQVTM and CDR2 is ANQGSEA in the germline V gene. The CDR3 is made up of 14 amino acids.

The rearrangement uses TRBV5-1 and TRBJ2-1; TRBD1 might be the D (6 bases). V lost 4 bases and J 3 bases, leaving 11 bases between the germline ends. The CDR3 loop spans 14 amino acids. Germline CDR1 and CDR2: SGHRS and YFSETQ. CDR3 amino acids: CASSPGQLYNEQFF. Written as DNA, the CDR3 is TGCGCCAGCAGCCCAGGACAGCTCTACAATGAGCAGTTCTTC.

This chain links TRBV7-6 with TRBJ2-1; D is possibly TRBD1 (6 bases). This CDR3 has 15 amino acids. The germline gives CDR1 SGHVS, CDR2 FNYEAQ. Deletions cut 6 bases from V and 4 bases from J, with 16 bases between. CDR3 residues: CASSYTGSPYNEQFF. Written as DNA, the CDR3 is TGTGCCAGCAGTTACACAGGGTCCCCTTACAATGAGCAGTTCTTC.

V and J are TRBV7-9 and TRBJ1-2; 7 positions agree with TRBD1. The CDR3 totals 15 residues. Germline V gives CDR1 SEHNR, CDR2 FQNEAQ (reference sequence). The V gene end was trimmed by 5 bases and the J gene end by 2 bases; junction bases not matched to a gene: 8. Here the CDR3 DNA reads TGTGCCAGCAGCCCCGACAGGGCGGTAAACTATGGCTACACCTTC. Translated, it gives CASSPDRAVNYGYTF. Drawing the rest from reference TRBV7-9 and TRBJ1-2, the complete variable domain is DTGVSQNPRHKITKRGQNVTFRCDPISEHNRLYWYRQTLGQGPEFLTYFQNEAQLEKSRLLSDRFSAERPKGSFSTLEIQRTEQGDSAMYLCASSPDRAVNYGYTFGSGTRLTVV.

The chain couples TRBV5-4 to TRBJ1-1, with 7 bases identical to TRBD1. CDR1 and CDR2 (germline): SGHNT, YYREEE (reference sequence). V dropped 5 bases and J dropped 2; count of bases not matched to a gene: 12. The CDR3 loop spans 16 amino acids. The CDR3 region is CASRPGGSGANTEAFF. CDR3 nucleotide sequence: TGTGCCAGCAGGCCAGGGGGTAGCGGTGCTAACACTGAAGCTTTCTTT.

This clone was recorded once. V is TRBV19 and J is TRBJ2-1; tentative D call: TRBD1 (5 bases). V gave up 6 bases and J gave up 2 bases, with 14 bases separating them. Germline V lookup: CDR1 LNHDA, CDR2 SQIVND (reference sequence). This CDR3 has 15 residues. The CDR3 DNA sequence: TGTGCCAGTAGCCTCCAAGAAGGGGCCTACAATGAGCAGTTCTTC. Its protein product is CASSLQEGAYNEQFF.

The chain has TRBV5-6 and TRBJ1-1; D perhaps matches TRBD1 (5 bases). CDR1 and CDR2 (germline): SGHDT, YYEEEE. This CDR3 region has 13 residues. Trimming shortened V by 0 bases and J by 10 bases, and 13 bases separated the two germline ends. The DNA for the CDR3 is TGTGCCAGCAGCTTGGACGGGGGAAAGTTAGCTTTCTTT. Its protein product is CASSLDGGKLAFF.

The CDR3 DNA reads TGCAGCGCCGGACACGACTCCTACAATGAGCAGTTCTTC. This sequence encodes CSAGHDSYNEQFF. The chain uses TRBV29-1 and TRBJ2-1; weak D call: TRBD1 (5 bases). CDR3 length equals 13 residues. Germline CDR1 reads SQVTM; CDR2 reads ANQGSEA. With 7 bases removed from V and 0 bases from J, the gap between germline ends came to 10 bases.

The chain joins TRBV7-2 to TRBJ1-2; the D is unclear. Germline V gene data show CDR1 as SGHTA and CDR2 as FQGNSA. V was clipped by 5 bases and J by 3 bases, with 13 bases between them. The CDR3 contains 14 residues. CDR3 in amino acids: CASSVPGNYYGYTF. DNA of the CDR3: TGTGCCAGCAGCGTCCCCGGGAATTACTATGGCTACACCTTC.

CDR3 DNA sequence: TGTGCCAGCAGTTACCCATCAGGGGCCGCCTCTGGAAACACCATATATTTT. Its translation: CASSYPSGAASGNTIYF. The V call is TRBV28, the J call TRBJ1-3; tentative D call: TRBD1 (6 bases). With 4 bases removed from V and 0 bases from J, the gap between germline ends came to 16 bases. CDR1 is MDHEN and CDR2 is SYDVKM in the germline V gene. There are 17 residues in the CDR3.

This chain joins TRBV7-9 and TRBJ2-7, with 7 bases fitting TRBD1. In germline, CDR1 is SEHNR, CDR2 FQNEAQ (reference sequence). With V trimmed by 5 bases and J by 5 bases, 18 bases remained unmatched. CDR3 length: 17 residues. DNA for the CDR3: TGTGCCAGCAGCCCTCCACAACAGGGGTTCGCTTCGGACGAGCAGTACTTC. As protein: CASSPPQQGFASDEQYF.

This clone was recorded a few times. The chain joins TRBV7-9 to TRBJ2-3, with D possibly matching TRBD1 (5 bases). There are 14 residues in the CDR3. The germline gives CDR1 SEHNR, CDR2 FQNEAQ (reference sequence). Trimming left V 2 bases short and J 2 bases short, with 8 bases between. DNA of the CDR3: TGTGCCAGCAGCTTACAGGGTTCCACAGATACGCAGTATTTT. Translated: CASSLQGSTDTQYF.

The chain couples TRBV3-1 (or the pseudogene TRBV3-2) to TRBJ2-3; tentative D call: TRBD2 (7 bases). This CDR3 contains 18 residues. Germline V gene lookup returns CDR1 LGHDT and CDR2 YNNKEL (reference sequence). V dropped 3 bases and J dropped 0 bases, with 19 bases sitting between them. The CDR3 region has the DNA TGTGCCAGCAGCCAGCTCGGGGGGCAGGGTGGGAGCACAGATACGCAGTATTTT. As protein: CASSQLGGQGGSTDTQYF.

The rearrangement joins TRBV20-1 to TRBJ2-5; a possible D gene is TRBD2 (6 bases). The CDR3 consists of 14 residues. Germline V lookup: CDR1 DFQATT, CDR2 SNEGSKA (reference sequence). V was trimmed by 3 bases and J by 4 bases, leaving 15 bases between them. Here the CDR3 reads CSASPEGPAETQYF. The CDR3 nucleotides read TGCAGTGCTAGTCCGGAGGGGCCGGCAGAGACCCAGTACTTC.

This clone was seen more than once but under ten times. Other nucleotide sequences from this sample produce the same CDR3. The gene calls are TRBV12-3 or TRBV12-4 and TRBJ2-5; TRBD2 aligns across 7 bases. The CDR3 is made up of 12 amino acids. V was clipped by 3 bases and J by 5 bases; unmatched bases: 0. In DNA, the CDR3 is TGTGCCAGCAGTTTCGGGGGGGAGACCCAGTACTTC. This translates into CASSFGGETQYF.

The rearrangement joins TRBV20-1 to TRBJ1-6, with 8 bases identical to TRBD1. V shed 3 bases, J shed 10 bases, and the junction held 14 bases outside the gene matches. This CDR3 comprises 16 residues. Per germline, CDR1 DFQATT and CDR2 SNEGSKA (reference sequence). CDR3: CSASSLPDRGQSPLHF. The CDR3 bases are TGCAGTGCTAGTTCCCTCCCCGACAGGGGACAATCACCCCTCCACTTT.

This clone was seen a single time. The rearrangement links TRBV6-5 to TRBJ2-7; 8 bases line up with TRBD2. Germline V gene lookup returns CDR1 MNHEY and CDR2 SVGAGI. The CDR3 is 13 amino acids. The V and J ends lost 7 bases and 3 bases, in that order; junction bases with no gene match: 5. The CDR3 nucleotides read TGTGCCAGCATCGGGACTAGTAGCTACGAGCAGTACTTC. Its translation is CASIGTSSYEQYF.

The V call is TRBV5-4, the J call TRBJ2-5; TRBD1 is a possible D gene (7 bases). From germline, CDR1 is SGHNT and CDR2 YYREEE (reference sequence). CDR3 size: 15 residues. Deletions cut 1 base from V and 2 bases from J, with 12 bases between. The CDR3 DNA reads as TGTGCCAGCAGCTTGACGGCAGGGGGGCAAGAGACCCAGTACTTC. It codes for CASSLTAGGQETQYF.

This chain uses TRBV6-5 with TRBJ2-1; 12 bases map to TRBD2. This CDR3 contains 14 residues. Unmatched junction bases numbered 1, after V lost 4 bases and J lost 6 bases. Germline CDR1 reads MNHEY; CDR2 reads SVGAGI. The CDR3: CASSSSGGANEQFF. CDR3 DNA: TGTGCCAGCAGTTCTAGCGGGGGGGCCAATGAGCAGTTCTTC.

V is TRBV15 and J is TRBJ2-1; 7 bases are shared with TRBD1. V dropped 1 base and J dropped 5; count of bases not matched to a gene: 5. Per the germline V gene, CDR1 is LNHNV and CDR2 is YYDKDF (reference sequence). The CDR3 loop spans 15 amino acids. Written as DNA, the CDR3 is TGTGCCACCAGCAGAGGTCGACAGGGTAACAATGAGCAGTTCTTC. This encodes CATSRGRQGNNEQFF. Supplemented by reference TRBV15 and TRBJ2-1, the full variable domain reads DAMVIQNPRYQVTQFGKPVTLSCSQTLNHNVMYWYQQKSSQAPKLLFHYYDKDFNNEADTPDNFQSRRPNTSFCFLDIRSPGLGDTAMYLCATSRGRQGNNEQFFGPGTRLTVL.

V gene TRBV6-6 combines with J gene TRBJ1-5, with D possibly being TRBD1 (6 bases). Trimming took off 0 bases at V and 7 bases at J, with 16 bases between the two ends. Germline CDR1 is MNHNY and CDR2 is SVGAGI (reference sequence). CDR3 length: 16 amino acids. The CDR3 DNA is TGTGCCAGCAGTTACTCGAGGGGGGGCGCAGCCCAGCCCCAGCATTTT. Its protein is CASSYSRGGAAQPQHF.

CDR3 in amino acids: CASRKGQGSGYEQFF. The CDR3 nucleotides are TGTGCCAGCAGAAAAGGGCAGGGGAGTGGGTATGAGCAGTTCTTC. V and J are TRBV6-5 and TRBJ2-1; D is possibly TRBD1 (6 bases). The V and J ends lost 6 bases and 8 bases respectively, with 20 bases between them. Germline loops: CDR1 MNHEY, CDR2 SVGAGI. This CDR3 is 15 amino acids long.

This chain connects TRBV7-6 to TRBJ2-1; weak D call: TRBD1 (5 bases). V dropped 3 bases and J dropped 0 bases, with 9 bases sitting between them. Germline lookup yields CDR1 SGHVS and CDR2 FNYEAQ. The CDR3 consists of 15 residues. The CDR3 region has the DNA TGTGCCAGCAGCTTGAACACAGGCTCCTACAATGAGCAGTTCTTC. This gives the protein CASSLNTGSYNEQFF.

This sequence joins TRBV19 and TRBJ1-2; D uncertain. V dropped 0 bases and J dropped 8 bases, with 16 bases sitting between them. Per germline, CDR1 LNHDA and CDR2 SQIVND (reference sequence). This CDR3 contains 15 residues. CDR3 in DNA: TGTGCCAGTAGTATAGATCGGACCGGGGTTATAGGCTACACCTTC. Translated: CASSIDRTGVIGYTF.

The chain carries TRBV25-1 and TRBJ1-2, with D unresolved. The CDR3 totals 12 residues. Trimming left V 7 bases short and J 7 bases short, with 13 bases between. Germline CDR1 is MGHDK and CDR2 is SYGVNS. The DNA for the CDR3 is TGTGCCAGCACCCTGACGGGTGCTGGCTACACCTTC. As protein: CASTLTGAGYTF.

This clone was counted at least ten times. The V gene is TRBV5-1, the J gene TRBJ1-6, with D possibly being TRBD1 (6 bases). Germline V gene lookup returns CDR1 SGHRS and CDR2 YFSETQ. The CDR3 totals 14 residues. V was shortened by 0 bases and J by 7 bases, with 8 bases between the two germline ends. CDR3 nucleotide sequence: TGCGCCAGCAGCTTGGGGGACACGAATTCACCCCTCCACTTT. Translated: CASSLGDTNSPLHF.

The J gene is TRBJ1-5, the V gene TRBV9; D is undetermined. The length of the CDR3 is 14 residues. The germline V gene has CDR1 SGDLS and CDR2 YYNGEE. V was pared by 5 bases and J by 6 bases, with 15 bases between. This CDR3 reads CASSLNLRGQPQHF. CDR3 coding DNA: TGTGCCAGCAGTTTGAACTTACGGGGTCAGCCCCAGCATTTT.

V is TRBV29-1 and J is TRBJ2-5; 9 bases fit TRBD2. This CDR3 comprises 13 residues. The trim removed 7 bases at V and 5 bases at J, leaving 8 bases unmatched. The germline V gene encodes CDR1 SQVTM and CDR2 ANQGSEA. The CDR3 sequence is CSADLRGGETQYF. In nucleotides, the CDR3 is TGCAGCGCGGACCTGCGGGGGGGCGAGACCCAGTACTTC.

The chain is built from TRBV7-8 and TRBJ1-6, with 7 bases identical to TRBD1. Germline loops: CDR1 SGHVS, CDR2 FQNEAQ. The CDR3 totals 15 residues. V lost 1 base to trimming and J lost 7 bases; unmatched junction nucleotides: 4. The CDR3 bases are TGTGCCAGCAGCTTAGTGTACAGGGGAAATTCACCCCTCCACTTT. This translates into CASSLVYRGNSPLHF.

This chain uses TRBV6-5 with TRBJ1-6; D perhaps matches TRBD1 (5 bases). The CDR3 extends over 14 amino acids. The V gene's germline CDR1 is MNHEY and CDR2 SVGAGI. Trimming left V 9 bases short and J 9 bases short, with 18 bases between. The CDR3 sequence: CARVRGAGFSPLHF. The CDR3 DNA sequence: TGTGCCAGGGTCAGAGGGGCGGGGTTTTCACCCCTCCACTTT.